This T cell receptor beta chain was sequenced for a study of vaccination and CD4 T cells after COVID-19. The Oncomine TCR Beta short-read assay was what sequenced the DNA obtained from cultured CD4+ T cells. Each CDR3 protein is one row after TCRdb ran MiXCR on the PCR reads. This sample has roughly 17,000 distinct CDR3 sequences, with around 79% found just once. Described treatment: roughly ten-day PBMC culture with coronavirus spike peptide pools or control peptides (ViraFEST assay). A remark on this clonotype: Its target is not known.

There are 16 residues in the CDR3. CDR1 is MNHNS, CDR2 SASEGT, per germline. V dropped 6 bases and J dropped 4 bases, with 18 bases sitting between them. This clonotype was sampled from a human donor who received a COVID-19 vaccine. V usage is TRBV6-1 and J usage is TRBJ2-2; D may be TRBD1 (7 bases). This specimen was CD4+ T cells from blood, cultured in vitro, taken after SARS-CoV-2 vaccination. Here the CDR3 reads CASRGGGTAGTGELFF. CDR3 coding DNA: TGTGCCAGCAGGGGCGGAGGGACAGCCGGCACCGGGGAGCTGTTTTTT.